Shown below are 4 T cell receptor beta chains from a single sample sequenced in a study of tumor-infiltrating lymphocytes in primary liver carcinoma. The investigators made TCR beta cDNA from roughly 0.45 ug total RNA, using a constant-region primer. Slightly modified ARM-PCR, run as three nested multiplex PCR rounds, produced the TCR beta libraries. TRBV1-TRBV30 forward and Cbeta reverse primers drove the first two roughly 10-cycle rounds. TCRdb independently ran MiXCR on the multiplex PCR reads; one entry per CDR3 protein. The sample yields roughly 78,000 distinct CDR3 sequences, 71% seen once. Co-extracted RNA and DNA came from roughly 20-30 mg of unsorted bulk tissue. Material for sequencing was liver tumor tissue from sampling region 4. Stated subset: tumor region T4, right-lateral pole. The receptors derive from an older woman with primary liver carcinoma and hepatitis B virus infection.

The chain uses TRBV6-4 and TRBJ1-6, with 8 bases that match TRBD1. There are 16 residues in the CDR3. Germline V lookup: CDR1 MRHNA, CDR2 SNTAGT. V lost 0 bases, J lost 16 bases, and 14 bases stayed unmatched. The DNA of the CDR3 is TGTGCCAGCAGTGACTCAGACAGGGGCTTTTTGACATCTCTCCACTTT. It specifies CASSDSDRGFLTSLHF.

The chain's CDR3 is CASSLAGRPGANVLTF. The CDR3 bases are TGTGCCAGCAGTTTGGCGGGGCGGCCTGGGGCCAACGTCCTGACTTTC. The chain joins TRBV12-3 or TRBV12-4 to TRBJ2-6; D may be TRBD2 (6 bases). V was shortened by 3 bases and J by 2 bases, with 11 bases between the two germline ends. The CDR3 length is 16 residues.

In the case of this clonotype: A read error may account for a junction end that differs from germline. The chain combines TRBV28 with TRBJ2-3; the D gene is possibly TRBD2 (7 bases). This CDR3 has 16 residues. The V gene's germline CDR1 is MDHEN and CDR2 SYDVKM. The CDR3, as DNA: TGTGCCAGCAGTTTACTGGGGAGGGGGAACACAGATATGCAGTATTTT. As protein: CASSLLGRGNTDMQYF.

The chain links TRBV18 to TRBJ1-1; 8 positions match TRBD1. Trimming at V came to 1 base and at J to 3 bases, leaving 7 bases not matched to a gene. The CDR3 is 16 amino acids. The germline V gene encodes CDR1 KGHSH and CDR2 LQKENI. The CDR3 region is CASSPRIQGADTEAFF. CDR3 in DNA: TGTGCCAGCTCACCACGGATTCAGGGGGCGGACACTGAAGCTTTCTTT.